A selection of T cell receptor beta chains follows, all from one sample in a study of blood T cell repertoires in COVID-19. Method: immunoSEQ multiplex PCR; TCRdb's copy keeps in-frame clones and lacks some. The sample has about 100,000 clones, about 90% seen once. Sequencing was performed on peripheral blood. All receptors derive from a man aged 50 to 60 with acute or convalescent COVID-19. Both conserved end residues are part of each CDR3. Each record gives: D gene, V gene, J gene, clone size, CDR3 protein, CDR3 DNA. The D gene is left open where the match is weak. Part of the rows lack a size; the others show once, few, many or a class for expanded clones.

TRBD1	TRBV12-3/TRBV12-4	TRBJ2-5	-	CASSGTAQETQYF	TGTGCCAGCAGCGGGACAGCCCAAGAGACCCAGTACTTC
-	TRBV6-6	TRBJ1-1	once	CASSYALTEAFF	TGTGCCAGCAGTTACGCGCTCACTGAAGCTTTCTTT
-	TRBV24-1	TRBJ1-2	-	CATGTGLGHGYTF	TGTGCCACCGGTACAGGGTTGGGGCATGGCTACACCTTC
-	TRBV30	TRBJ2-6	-	CAWTKTSGANVLTF	TGTGCCTGGACCAAAACATCTGGGGCCAACGTCCTGACTTTC
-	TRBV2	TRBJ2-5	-	CASSEGAGVGETQYF	TGTGCCAGCAGTGAAGGGGCAGGGGTGGGGGAGACCCAGTACTTC
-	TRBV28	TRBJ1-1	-	CASRWGGTEAFF	TGTGCCAGCAGATGGGGGGGCACTGAAGCTTTCTTT
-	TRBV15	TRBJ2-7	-	CATSRDTLGYEQYF	TGTGCCACCAGCAGAGACACCCTAGGCTACGAGCAGTACTTC
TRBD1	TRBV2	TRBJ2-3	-	CASRTGGKTDTQYF	TGTGCCAGCAGAACAGGGGGGAAAACAGATACGCAGTATTTT
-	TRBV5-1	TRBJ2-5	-	CASSGVGIASLGETQYF	TGCGCCAGCAGCGGGGTCGGGATAGCCTCACTCGGGGAGACCCAGTACTTC
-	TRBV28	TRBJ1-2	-	CASSPRQAPGYTF	TGTGCCAGCAGCCCCCGACAGGCCCCCGGCTACACCTTC
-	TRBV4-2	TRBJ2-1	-	CASSLLTGGYNEQFF	TGTGCCAGCAGCCTCTTGACAGGAGGCTACAATGAGCAGTTCTTC
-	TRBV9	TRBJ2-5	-	CASSPSTGETQYF	TGTGCCAGCAGCCCCTCTACGGGAGAGACCCAGTACTTC
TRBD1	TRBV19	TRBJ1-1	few	CASSRTGLNTEAFF	TGTGCCAGTAGCCGGACAGGGCTTAACACTGAAGCTTTCTTT
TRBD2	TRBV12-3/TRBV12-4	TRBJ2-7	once	CASKTSGSYEQYF	TGTGCCAGCAAGACTAGCGGGAGCTACGAGCAGTACTTC
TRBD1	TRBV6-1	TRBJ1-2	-	CASSEGWTGRVYGYTF	TGTGCCAGCAGTGAAGGGTGGACAGGGCGAGTCTATGGCTACACCTTC
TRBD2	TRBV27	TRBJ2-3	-	CASTPTSDTDTQYF	TGTGCCAGCACTCCGACTAGCGACACAGATACGCAGTATTTT
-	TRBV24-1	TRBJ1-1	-	CATSDEGQRAFF	TGTGCCACCAGTGATGAGGGACAAAGAGCTTTCTTT
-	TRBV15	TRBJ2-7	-	CATSREAGPSYEQYF	TGTGCCACCAGCAGAGAGGCGGGGCCCTCCTACGAGCAGTACTTC
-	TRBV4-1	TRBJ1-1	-	CASSQAQGVTEAFF	TGCGCCAGCAGCCAAGCCCAGGGCGTCACTGAAGCTTTCTTT
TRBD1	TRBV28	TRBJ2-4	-	CASSRTGQWAKNIQYF	TGTGCCAGCAGTAGGACAGGGCAATGGGCCAAAAACATTCAGTACTTC
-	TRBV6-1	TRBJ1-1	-	CASSEGATNTEAFF	TGTGCCAGCAGTGAAGGGGCAACGAACACTGAAGCTTTCTTT
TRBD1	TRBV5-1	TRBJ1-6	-	CASSLRGQGDSYNSPLHF	TGCGCCAGCAGCTTGCGGGGGCAGGGGGACTCCTATAATTCACCCCTCCACTTT
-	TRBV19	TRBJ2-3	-	CASSWQGRDTQYF	TGTGCCAGTAGTTGGCAGGGCAGAGATACGCAGTATTTT
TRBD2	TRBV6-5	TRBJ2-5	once	CASAASGRRETQYF	TGTGCCAGCGCTGCTAGCGGGAGAAGGGAGACCCAGTACTTC
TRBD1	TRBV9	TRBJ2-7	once	CASSGQGYEQYF	TGTGCCAGCAGCGGACAGGGTTACGAGCAGTACTTC
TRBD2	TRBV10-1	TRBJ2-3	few	CASSHGRPEDTQYF	TGCGCCAGCAGTCACGGGAGGCCCGAAGATACGCAGTATTTT
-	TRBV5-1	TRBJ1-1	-	CASSPTLNTEAFF	TGCGCCAGCAGCCCGACACTGAACACTGAAGCTTTCTTT
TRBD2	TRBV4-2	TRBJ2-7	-	CASSQGTSGRYEQYF	TGTGCCAGCAGCCAAGGGACTAGCGGGCGGTACGAGCAGTACTTC
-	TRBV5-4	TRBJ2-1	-	CASSLVGEGSYNEQFF	TGTGCCAGCAGCTTGGTCGGAGAGGGCTCCTACAATGAGCAGTTCTTC
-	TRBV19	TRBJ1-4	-	CASSMGRGSLGGEKLFF	TGTGCCAGTAGTATGGGGCGCGGCTCCCTCGGCGGTGAAAAACTGTTTTTT
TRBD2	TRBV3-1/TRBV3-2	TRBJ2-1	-	CASSQVPSGASRFF	TGTGCCAGCAGCCAAGTCCCTAGCGGAGCTAGTAGGTTCTTC
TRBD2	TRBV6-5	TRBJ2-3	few	CASSTASGSVDTQYF	TGTGCCAGCAGTACCGCTAGCGGGAGTGTAGATACGCAGTATTTT
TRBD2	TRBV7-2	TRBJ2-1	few	CASSTSGRLYEQFF	TGTGCCAGCAGCACTAGCGGGAGGTTGTATGAGCAGTTCTTC
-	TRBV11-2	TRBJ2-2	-	CASSLDYQVARELFF	TGTGCCAGCAGCTTAGATTATCAGGTTGCCCGGGAGCTGTTTTTT
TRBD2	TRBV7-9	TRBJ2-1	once	CASSPPWREGRNEQFF	TGTGCCAGCAGCCCGCCCTGGCGGGAGGGCCGGAATGAGCAGTTCTTC
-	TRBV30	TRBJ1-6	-	CAWRGEAADNSPLHF	TGTGCCTGGAGAGGGGAGGCGGCCGACAATTCACCCCTCCACTTT
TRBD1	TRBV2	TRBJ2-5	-	CASSERDREGETQYF	TGTGCCAGCAGTGAACGGGACAGAGAAGGAGAGACCCAGTACTTC
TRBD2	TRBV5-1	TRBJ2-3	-	CASSWPAGRAGDTQYF	TGCGCCAGCAGCTGGCCTGCCGGGAGGGCGGGAGATACGCAGTATTTT
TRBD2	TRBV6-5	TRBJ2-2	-	CASSYSGLAALGELFF	TGTGCCAGCAGTTACAGCGGACTAGCGGCCCTCGGGGAGCTGTTTTTT
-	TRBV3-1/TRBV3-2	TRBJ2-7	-	CASSQGPAGKGYEQYF	TGTGCCAGCAGCCAAGGTCCGGCGGGAAAAGGTTACGAGCAGTACTTC
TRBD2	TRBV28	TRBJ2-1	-	CASKRGLASVNEQFF	TGTGCCAGCAAGCGGGGGCTAGCTTCGGTCAATGAGCAGTTCTTC
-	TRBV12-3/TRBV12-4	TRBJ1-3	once	CASSFSGNTIYF	TGTGCCAGCAGTTTCAGTGGAAACACCATATATTTT
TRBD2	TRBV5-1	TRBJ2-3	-	CASSPPTSGSIDTQYF	TGCGCCAGCAGCCCACCGACTAGCGGGAGTATAGATACGCAGTATTTT
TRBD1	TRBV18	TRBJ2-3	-	CASSSLTGVGTDTQYF	TGTGCCAGCTCATCTCTGACAGGGGTGGGCACAGATACGCAGTATTTT
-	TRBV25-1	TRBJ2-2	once	CASRGGRVGELFF	TGTGCCAGCAGAGGTGGCAGGGTCGGGGAGCTGTTTTTT
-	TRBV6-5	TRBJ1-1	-	CASIEQLEAFF	TGTGCCAGCATCGAACAGCTTGAAGCTTTCTTT
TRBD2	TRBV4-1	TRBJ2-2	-	CASSPIPAAGGGTGELFF	TGCGCCAGCAGCCCCATTCCCGCAGCGGGAGGCGGCACCGGGGAGCTGTTTTTT
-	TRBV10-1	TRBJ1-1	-	CASSETGQYTEAFF	TGCGCCAGCAGTGAGACTGGACAGTACACTGAAGCTTTCTTT
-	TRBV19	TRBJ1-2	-	CASSERGAARGGYTF	TGTGCCAGTAGTGAGCGGGGGGCGGCCCGTGGTGGCTACACCTTC
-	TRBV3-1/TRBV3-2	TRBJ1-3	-	CASSHRSSGNTIYF	TGTGCCAGCAGCCACCGGAGCTCTGGAAACACCATATATTTT
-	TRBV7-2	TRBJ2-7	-	CASRHGARPKYEQYF	TGTGCCAGCAGACATGGGGCCCGTCCGAAATACGAGCAGTACTTC
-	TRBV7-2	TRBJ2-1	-	CASSWAHEQFF	TGTGCCAGCTCGTGGGCCCATGAGCAGTTCTTC
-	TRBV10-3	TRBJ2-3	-	CAIKDGGIGTDTQYF	TGTGCCATCAAGGACGGCGGGATCGGGACAGATACGCAGTATTTT
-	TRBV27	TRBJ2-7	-	CASSIGQNYEQYF	TGTGCCAGCAGTATCGGACAAAACTACGAGCAGTACTTC
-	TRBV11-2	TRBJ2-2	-	CASSLRSTRTGELFF	TGTGCCAGCAGCTTACGTTCCACTCGGACCGGGGAGCTGTTTTTT
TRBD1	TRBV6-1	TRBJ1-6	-	CASSEAGAGGRSPLHF	TGTGCCAGCAGTGAGGCAGGGGCAGGGGGACGATCACCCCTCCACTTT